This T cell receptor beta chain was recovered during a study of shared clonotypes between healthy human individuals. The study, taken as a whole, reports: Compared with memory subsets, naive subsets generally had larger estimated richness.

As originally analysed: Junction-only immunoSEQ sequences carried no quality scores, so filtering differed. Sequencing was performed with immunoSEQ multiplex PCR; in TCRdb, only in-frame clones are kept and a portion is missing. Clonal size and the V and J genes are those of that table, whereas D and trimming came from the DNA. The sample holds a few million clones, approximately 95% seen once. Remarks on this clone: Antigen specificity is unknown.

CDR1 is LNHDA and CDR2 is SQIVND in the germline V gene (reference sequence). This CDR3 has 16 amino acids. With V trimmed by 9 bases and J by 3 bases, 10 bases remained unmatched. The chain uses TRBV19 and TRBJ2-7; 14 nucleotides agree with TRBD2. The sequenced sample consisted of naive CD4+ T cells from PBMCs. Subset indicated: CD45RA+ positively selected. This clonotype originated in a man aged 18 to 30 in good health. Some clones in this sample may be carry-over from other donors' samples. DNA of the CDR3: TGTGCCAGCCGGGGGACTAGCGGGAGTAACGGCTACGAGCAGTACTTC. Translated, it gives CASRGTSGSNGYEQYF.